What follows is one T cell receptor (beta chain) and its context. Primed by a sample-barcoded 5' primer and a J-beta primer mix, a second PCR proceeded for about 6 to 11 cycles. One entry per CDR3 protein results from TCRdb running MiXCR on the 5' RACE reads. Counted here are about 1,400,000 distinct CDR3 sequences, approximately 40% occurring once; the ten biggest clones make up around 8%. The data were obtained in a study of blood T cells in healthy people across ages. Trimming left V 1 base short and J 3 bases short, with 4 bases between. The CDR3 contains 14 residues. Sample: blood. This chain joins TRBV12-3 or TRBV12-4 and TRBJ2-6; no definite D call. The origin of this receptor is a woman aged 18 to 35 in good health. This chain's CDR3 is CASSLVGGANVLTF. In DNA form, the CDR3 reads TGTGCCAGCAGTTTAGTTGGTGGGGCCAACGTCCTGACTTTC.